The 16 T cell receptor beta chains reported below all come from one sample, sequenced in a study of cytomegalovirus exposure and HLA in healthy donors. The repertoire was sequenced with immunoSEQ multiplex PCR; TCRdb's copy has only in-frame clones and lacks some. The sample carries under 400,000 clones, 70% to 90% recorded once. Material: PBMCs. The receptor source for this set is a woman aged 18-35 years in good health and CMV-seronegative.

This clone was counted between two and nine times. The CDR3 reads CASSEGGGTEAFF. In DNA form, the CDR3 reads TGTGCCAGCAGTGAAGGGGGCGGCACTGAAGCTTTCTTT. The rearrangement uses TRBV6-4 and TRBJ1-1; 7 bases match TRBD1. With V trimmed by 3 bases and J by 4 bases, 2 bases remained unmatched. CDR1 is MRHNA, CDR2 SNTAGT, per germline. The CDR3 contains 13 residues.

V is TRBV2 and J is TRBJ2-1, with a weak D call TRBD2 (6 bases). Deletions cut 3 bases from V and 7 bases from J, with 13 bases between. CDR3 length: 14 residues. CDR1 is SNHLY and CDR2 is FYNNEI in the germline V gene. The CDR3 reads CASSEAGSKNEQFF. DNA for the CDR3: TGTGCCAGCAGTGAGGCGGGGAGTAAGAATGAGCAGTTCTTC.

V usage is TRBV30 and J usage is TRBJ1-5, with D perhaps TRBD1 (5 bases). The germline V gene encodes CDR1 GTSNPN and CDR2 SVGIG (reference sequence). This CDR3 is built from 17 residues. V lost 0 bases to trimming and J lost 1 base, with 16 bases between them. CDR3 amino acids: CAWSVPGGAASNQPQHF. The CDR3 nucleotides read TGTGCCTGGAGTGTACCAGGTGGGGCGGCGAGCAATCAGCCCCAGCATTTT.

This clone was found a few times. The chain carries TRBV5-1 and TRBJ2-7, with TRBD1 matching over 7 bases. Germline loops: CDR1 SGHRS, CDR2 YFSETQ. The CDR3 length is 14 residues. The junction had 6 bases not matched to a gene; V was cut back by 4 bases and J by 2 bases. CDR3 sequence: CASSPRGTAYEQYF. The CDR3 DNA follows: TGCGCCAGCAGCCCCCGAGGGACAGCCTACGAGCAGTACTTC.

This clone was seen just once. The CDR3 DNA sequence: TGTGCCTGGAGCCTGGGACAGGGGGGAACTGAAGCTTTCTTT. Protein sequence: CAWSLGQGGTEAFF. The chain joins TRBV30 to TRBJ1-1; 11 nucleotides align to TRBD1. The CDR3 runs to 14 residues. After removal of 3 bases from V and 5 bases from J, the junction contained 5 bases not matched to a gene. Looked up from germline, CDR1 is GTSNPN and CDR2 is SVGIG (reference sequence).

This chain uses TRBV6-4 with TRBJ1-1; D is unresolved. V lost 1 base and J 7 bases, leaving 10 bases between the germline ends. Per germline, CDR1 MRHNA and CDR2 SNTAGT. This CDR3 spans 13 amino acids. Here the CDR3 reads CASSDLGRGEAFF. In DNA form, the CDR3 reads TGTGCCAGCAGTGACTTAGGGCGGGGTGAAGCTTTCTTT.

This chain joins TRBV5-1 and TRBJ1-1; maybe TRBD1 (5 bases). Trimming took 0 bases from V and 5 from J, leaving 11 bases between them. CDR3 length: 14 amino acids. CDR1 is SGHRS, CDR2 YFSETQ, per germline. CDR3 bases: TGCGCCAGCAGCTTGGGGTCAGGGAGGACTGAAGCTTTCTTT. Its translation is CASSLGSGRTEAFF.

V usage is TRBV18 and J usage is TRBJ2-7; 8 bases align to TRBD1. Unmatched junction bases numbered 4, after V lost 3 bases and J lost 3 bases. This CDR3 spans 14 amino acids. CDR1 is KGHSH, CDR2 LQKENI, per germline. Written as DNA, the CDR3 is TGTGCCAGCTCACCGCCCGGACAGGGCTACGAGCAGTACTTC. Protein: CASSPPGQGYEQYF.

CDR3 sequence (DNA): TGTGCCAGCAGTCTAGAAGGGACAGGGGGAGCAGATACGCAGTATTTT. This gives the protein CASSLEGTGGADTQYF. The V and J genes are TRBV28 and TRBJ2-3; 11 bases fit TRBD1. This CDR3 contains 16 residues. Germline trimming cut 5 bases from V and 4 bases from J; bases unmatched to any gene: 8. The germline gives CDR1 MDHEN, CDR2 SYDVKM.

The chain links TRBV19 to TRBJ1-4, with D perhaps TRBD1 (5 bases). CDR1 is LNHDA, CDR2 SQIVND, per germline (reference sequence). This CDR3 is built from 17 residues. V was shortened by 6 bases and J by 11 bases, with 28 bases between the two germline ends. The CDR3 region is CASSTQGREDPAGKLFF. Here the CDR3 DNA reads TGTGCCAGTAGCACCCAGGGCAGGGAGGACCCTGCCGGGAAACTGTTTTTT.

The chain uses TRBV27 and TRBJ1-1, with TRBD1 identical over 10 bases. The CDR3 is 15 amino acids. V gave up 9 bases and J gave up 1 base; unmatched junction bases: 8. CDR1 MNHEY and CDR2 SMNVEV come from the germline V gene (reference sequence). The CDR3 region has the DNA TGTGCCAGTCCTTCCGGGACAGGGGAGAACACTGAAGCTTTCTTT. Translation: CASPSGTGENTEAFF.

CDR3 nucleotides: TGTGCCAGCAGTTTTCGGGTAAAAGGGGCGCGAAATTCACCCCTCCACTTT. Translated: CASSFRVKGARNSPLHF. The J gene is TRBJ1-6, the V gene TRBV27; perhaps TRBD1 as D (5 bases). The CDR3 is 17 amino acids. Germline-derived CDR1 and CDR2 are MNHEY and SMNVEV (reference sequence). V lost 3 bases and J lost 7, with 19 bases in between.

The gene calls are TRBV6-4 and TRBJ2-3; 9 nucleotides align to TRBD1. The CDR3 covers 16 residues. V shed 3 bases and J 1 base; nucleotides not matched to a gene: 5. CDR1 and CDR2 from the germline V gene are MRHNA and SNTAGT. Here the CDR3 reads CASSEHTGGGTDTQYF. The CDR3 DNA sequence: TGTGCCAGCAGTGAACACACAGGGGGCGGCACAGATACGCAGTATTTT.

This CDR3 reads CASSLWRETQYF. DNA of the CDR3: TGTGCCAGCAGCTTATGGAGAGAGACCCAGTACTTC. J is TRBJ2-5 and V is TRBV7-2; D call uncertain. The CDR3 loop spans 12 amino acids. CDR1 and CDR2 from the germline V gene are SGHTA and FQGNSA. V shed 2 bases and J shed 4 bases, with 5 bases lying between them.

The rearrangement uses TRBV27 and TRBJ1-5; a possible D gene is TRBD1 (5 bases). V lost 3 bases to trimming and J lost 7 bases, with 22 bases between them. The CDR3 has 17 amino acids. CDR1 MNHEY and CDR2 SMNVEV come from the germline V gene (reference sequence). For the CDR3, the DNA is TGTGCCAGCAGTTTTTTCCCCCCCCGGGGACTCGACCAGCCCCAGCATTTT. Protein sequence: CASSFFPPRGLDQPQHF.

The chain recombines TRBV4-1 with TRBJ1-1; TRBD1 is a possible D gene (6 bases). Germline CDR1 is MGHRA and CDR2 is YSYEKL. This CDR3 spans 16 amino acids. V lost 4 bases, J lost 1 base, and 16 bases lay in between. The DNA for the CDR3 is TGCGCCAGCAGCCGACACCAGGGGCAGAAGAACACTGAAGCTTTCTTT. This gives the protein CASSRHQGQKNTEAFF.